The TCR beta chain described here comes from a study of T cells in Graves' hyperthyroidism and ophthalmopathy. Whole-study results and caveats: Ophthalmopathy, which appeared later, was predicted by the model a median about 6 months before onset. Among clonotypes expanded in thyroid above 0.001, most were also found in blood.

Calling Graves' hyperthyroidism stable meant ophthalmopathy did not progress within 18 months. Newly diagnosed hyperthyroidism patients aged 18 to 65 years had disease lasting under 2 months. Researchers took RNA transcripts and amplified the TCR beta CDR3 regions from them. HTBI primers were employed in a first-round RT-PCR of the TCR CDR3. TCRdb used MiXCR to reprocess the multiplex PCR reads, holding one entry per CDR3 protein. The sample carries about 210,000 distinct CDR3 sequences, roughly 18% recorded once. Germline V gene data show CDR1 as SGHTA and CDR2 as FQGNSA. CDR3 length: 15 amino acids. The V gene end was trimmed by 5 bases and the J gene end by 3 bases; junction bases not matched to a gene: 8. This clonotype was found many times. The antigen remains undetermined.

The TCR was taken from a man in his fifties or sixties with Graves' hyperthyroidism. The specimen sequenced was blood. The rearrangement links TRBV7-2 to TRBJ2-7; 9 nucleotides align to TRBD1. CDR3 in DNA: TGTGCCAGCAGCCTCGACAGGGGGACGCACTACGAGCAGTACTTC. Its protein is CASSLDRGTHYEQYF.